The 25 T cell receptor beta chains listed next were all sequenced from one sample in a study of T-cell memory formation after mild COVID-19. Using its own MiXCR run on the 5' RACE reads, TCRdb lists one record per CDR3 protein. Among around 390,000 distinct CDR3 sequences listed, about 16% were seen once. The sample comprised PBMCs or a T cell subset sorted from them (not recorded which). These receptors all stem from a man younger than 30 who had mild COVID-19 (a few samples of this study predate the infection). Cell type and time point are not known.

This clonotype was seen a handful of times. The chain carries TRBV20-1 and TRBJ2-7; D is ambiguous. The CDR3 is made up of 12 amino acids. V lost 4 bases and J lost 1, with 8 bases in between. Germline assignment: CDR1 DFQATT and CDR2 SNEGSKA (reference sequence). The CDR3 DNA sequence: TGCAGTGCTAAGGTCCGGTCCTACGAGCAGTACGTC. Translation gives CSAKVRSYEQYV.

CDR3 DNA: TGTGCCAGCAGTCAGGACAGCAGGACGACTGAAGCTTTCTTT. It translates to CASSQDSRTTEAFF. The genes are TRBV11-2 and TRBJ1-1; weak D call: TRBD1 (6 bases). The CDR3 contains 14 residues. Per the germline V gene, CDR1 is SGHAT and CDR2 is FQNNGV. V was shortened by 6 bases and J by 5 bases, with 16 bases between the two germline ends.

The chain is built from TRBV5-1 and TRBJ2-3, with unresolved D. Per the germline V gene, CDR1 is SGHRS and CDR2 is YFSETQ. Deletions cut 4 bases from V and 8 bases from J, with 14 bases between. This CDR3 contains 13 residues. In DNA form, the CDR3 reads TGCGCCAGCAGCCGGGCTTCCTGGGGTACGCAGTATTTT. Protein: CASSRASWGTQYF.

This sequence joins TRBV12-3 or TRBV12-4 and TRBJ1-5; TRBD1 might be the D (5 bases). Between the trimmed V and J ends, which lost 3 bases and 2 bases, there was a span of 14 bases. The CDR3 spans 16 residues. The CDR3 reads CASSLGTDTGNQPQHF. The CDR3 DNA follows: TGTGCCAGCAGTTTGGGTACGGACACTGGCAATCAGCCCCAGCATTTT.

This clonotype was seen more than once but under ten times. The chain is built from TRBV20-1 and TRBJ1-1; D is unresolved. Per the germline V gene, CDR1 is DFQATT and CDR2 is SNEGSKA (reference sequence). The CDR3 spans 12 residues. Between the trimmed V and J ends, which lost 6 bases and 1 base, there was a span of 9 bases. In DNA, the CDR3 is TGCAGTGCCTGGACGGCGAACACTGAAGCTTTCTTT. It is translated as CSAWTANTEAFF.

The J gene is TRBJ2-7, the V gene TRBV6-6, with D tentatively TRBD2 (5 bases). V lost 3 bases to trimming and J lost 9 bases, with 9 bases between them. CDR1 is MNHNY and CDR2 is SVGAGI in the germline V gene (reference sequence). The CDR3 covers 11 residues. The CDR3 sequence is CASSYAGMQYV. DNA of the CDR3: TGTGCCAGCAGTTATGCGGGTATGCAGTACGTC.

V and J are TRBV20-1 and TRBJ2-1, with TRBD1 matching over 11 bases. There are 15 residues in the CDR3. CDR1 DFQATT and CDR2 SNEGSKA come from the germline V gene (reference sequence). V lost 4 bases, J lost 4 bases, and 6 bases stayed unmatched. Here the CDR3 reads CSATTDRGQYNEQFF. The CDR3 region has the DNA TGCAGTGCTACCACGGACAGGGGGCAGTACAATGAGCAGTTCTTC.

This clonotype has ten or more counts. The gene calls are TRBV5-6 and TRBJ2-5, with D tentatively TRBD1 or TRBD2 (6 bases each). Germline V lookup: CDR1 SGHDT, CDR2 YYEEEE. There are 14 residues in the CDR3. The V and J ends lost 4 bases and 5 bases respectively, with 15 bases between them. The CDR3 DNA reads as TGTGCCAGCAGCCCTGGAGGGGGTACGGAGACCCAGTACTTC. Amino acid sequence: CASSPGGGTETQYF.

The CDR3 DNA is TGTGCCAGCAGCTTAGATGGCGGGCCTGGGGGGGAGCAGTTCTTC. It codes for CASSLDGGPGGEQFF. The J gene is TRBJ2-1, the V gene TRBV11-3, with D maybe TRBD2 (6 bases). CDR3 length: 15 residues. V dropped 0 bases and J dropped 10 bases, with 16 bases sitting between them. The germline V gene has CDR1 SGHNT and CDR2 YENEEA.

This clonotype was counted only a few times. The chain combines TRBV5-1 with TRBJ1-1; D unclear. The germline V gene encodes CDR1 SGHRS and CDR2 YFSETQ. The CDR3 has 13 amino acids. The V and J ends lost 4 bases and 7 bases respectively, with 14 bases between them. The CDR3 coding sequence is TGCGCCAGCAGCCCCGAGGGCTGGGGTGAAGCTTTCTTT. This encodes CASSPEGWGEAFF.

This clonotype was counted a few times. This rearrangement joins TRBV13 to TRBJ1-4; weak D call: TRBD1 (6 bases). The V end lost 3 bases, the J end lost 7 bases, and 12 bases lay between the germline ends. Germline CDR1 is PRHDT and CDR2 is FYEKMQ (reference sequence). The CDR3 consists of 14 residues. This CDR3 is CASSLGAGREKLFF. DNA for the CDR3: TGTGCCAGCAGCTTGGGGGCAGGGCGTGAAAAACTGTTTTTT.

This clonotype was counted a few times. This chain links TRBV12-3 or TRBV12-4 with TRBJ2-3; no firm D call. This CDR3 has 11 amino acids. With 2 bases removed from V and 14 bases from J, the gap between germline ends came to 11 bases. This chain's CDR3 is CASSLRQLLYF. CDR3 nucleotide sequence: TGTGCCAGCAGTTTACGGCAGTTGTTGTATTTT.

This chain links TRBV12-3 or TRBV12-4 with TRBJ1-4; the match to TRBD1 covers 11 bases. The CDR3 runs 16 residues. Germline trimming cut 6 bases from V and 2 bases from J; bases unmatched to any gene: 5. CDR3: CASRRDRGMTNEKLFF. CDR3 nucleotide sequence: TGTGCCAGCAGACGGGACAGGGGGATGACTAATGAAAAACTGTTTTTT.

The chain recombines TRBV5-1 with TRBJ2-5; D is perhaps TRBD1 (5 bases). From germline, CDR1 is SGHRS and CDR2 YFSETQ. The CDR3 consists of 12 residues. The V end lost 6 bases, the J end lost 0 bases, and 6 bases lay between the germline ends. Written as DNA, the CDR3 is TGCGCCAGCAAGGACAACCAAGAGACCCAGTACTTC. Amino acid sequence: CASKDNQETQYF.

V is TRBV7-2 and J is TRBJ1-2; D unclear. The CDR3 covers 15 residues. V shed 6 bases and J shed 4 bases, with 18 bases lying between them. Germline CDR1 is SGHTA and CDR2 is FQGNSA. Here the CDR3 DNA reads TGTGCCAGCAGATATAGAGCTGAGCCGGTCTATGGCTACACCTTC. Translating gives CASRYRAEPVYGYTF.

This clonotype occurred a few times. The chain uses TRBV7-2 and TRBJ2-3, with D possibly being TRBD1 or TRBD2 (5 bases each). Between the trimmed V and J ends, which lost 5 bases and 0 bases, there was a span of 18 bases. The CDR3 contains 17 residues. From germline, CDR1 is SGHTA and CDR2 FQGNSA. CDR3 in amino acids: CASSLDGTWGSTDTQYF. As DNA, the CDR3 is TGTGCCAGCAGCCTTGACGGAACCTGGGGGAGCACAGATACGCAGTATTTT.

This clonotype was observed a handful of times. This sequence joins TRBV11-3 and TRBJ2-1; D unresolved. Germline V gene data show CDR1 as SGHNT and CDR2 as YENEEA. V was cut by 1 base and J by 1 base, with 5 bases left in between. This CDR3 comprises 14 residues. The CDR3 loop is CASSLGVSYNEQFF. CDR3 DNA: TGTGCCAGCAGCTTAGGGGTATCCTACAATGAGCAGTTCTTC. Full variable domain (rest looked up from reference TRBV11-3 and TRBJ2-1): EAGVVQSPRYKIIEKKQPVAFWCNPISGHNTLYWYLQNLGQGPELLIRYENEEAVDDSQLPKDRFSAERLKGVDSTLKIQPAELGDSAVYLCASSLGVSYNEQFFGPGTRLTVL.

The chain uses TRBV5-1 and TRBJ2-1; 9 positions agree with TRBD1. This CDR3 region has 15 residues. Germline values: CDR1 SGHRS, CDR2 YFSETQ. Trimming at V came to 0 bases and at J to 9 bases, leaving 7 bases not matched to a gene. CDR3 protein: CASSLGDRGRVEQFF. The DNA for the CDR3 is TGCGCCAGCAGCTTGGGCGACAGGGGGAGGGTTGAGCAGTTCTTC.

The V call is TRBV6-2 or TRBV6-3, the J call TRBJ1-5; a weak D match, TRBD1 (6 bases). Germline CDR1 is MNHEY and CDR2 is SVGEGT. This CDR3 spans 16 amino acids. Trimming left V 6 bases short and J 0 bases short, with 15 bases between. CDR3 coding DNA: TGTGCCAGCAGAAAACGGACAGACCTTAGCAATCAGCCCCAGCATTTT. Translating it yields CASRKRTDLSNQPQHF.

The gene calls are TRBV12-3 or TRBV12-4 and TRBJ1-6; tentatively, D is TRBD1 (5 bases). Trimming removed 3 bases from V and 17 bases from J, with 11 bases in between. The CDR3 is made up of 11 amino acids. The CDR3 nucleotides read TGTGCCAGCAGTTTTCTTGGGACGGTCCACTTT. The encoded protein is CASSFLGTVHF.

The genes are TRBV7-3 and TRBJ1-1, with a tentative D call TRBD1 (5 bases). Per germline, CDR1 SGHTA and CDR2 FQGTGA. The CDR3 runs to 13 residues. V was pared by 5 bases and J by 6 bases, with 13 bases between. CDR3 loop: CASSQGIGAEAFF. The CDR3 DNA is TGTGCCAGCAGCCAGGGCATAGGGGCTGAAGCTTTCTTT.

In this sample, this clonotype turned up a few times. This chain connects TRBV5-1 to TRBJ1-2, with 8 bases matching TRBD1. The V segment lost 0 bases and the J segment 2 bases; nucleotides outside the gene matches: 6. The germline CDR1 and CDR2 sequences are SGHRS and YFSETQ. The CDR3 runs 16 residues. CDR3 sequence: CASSLGTGFPNYGYTF. The CDR3 DNA is TGCGCCAGCAGCTTGGGGACAGGGTTTCCGAACTATGGCTACACCTTC.

The chain links TRBV7-2 to TRBJ1-5, with 8 bases identical to TRBD1. The CDR3 extends over 14 amino acids. Germline V lookup: CDR1 SGHTA, CDR2 FQGNSA. V shed 2 bases, J shed 6 bases, and the junction held 3 bases outside the gene matches. As DNA, the CDR3 is TGTGCCAGCAGCTTACGACAGGGGATTCAGCCCCAGCATTTT. Its translation is CASSLRQGIQPQHF.

This chain connects TRBV5-1 to TRBJ2-5, with D unresolved. Per germline, CDR1 SGHRS and CDR2 YFSETQ. V was cut by 0 bases and J by 5 bases, with 8 bases left in between. The CDR3 sequence is 13 residues long. The CDR3 loop is CASSLESGETQYF. The DNA for the CDR3 is TGCGCCAGCAGCTTGGAATCTGGCGAGACCCAGTACTTC. The complete variable domain, with remaining parts taken from reference TRBV5-1 and TRBJ2-5, reads KAGVTQTPRYLIKTRGQQVTLSCSPISGHRSVSWYQQTPGQGLQFLFEYFSETQRNKGNFPGRFSGRQFSNSRSEMNVSTLELGDSALYLCASSLESGETQYFGPGTRLLVL.

In the case of this clonotype: Mismatch with germline at one junction end may stem from a read error. The rearrangement joins TRBV7-3 to TRBJ2-2, with a possible D match to TRBD2 (7 bases). CDR3 size: 17 residues. In germline, CDR1 is SGHTA, CDR2 FQGTGA. The CDR3, as DNA: TGTGACAGCAGCTTAATGGGAGGGGGGCCTAACGCCGGGGAGCTGTTTTTT. It is translated as CDSSLMGGGPNAGELFF.